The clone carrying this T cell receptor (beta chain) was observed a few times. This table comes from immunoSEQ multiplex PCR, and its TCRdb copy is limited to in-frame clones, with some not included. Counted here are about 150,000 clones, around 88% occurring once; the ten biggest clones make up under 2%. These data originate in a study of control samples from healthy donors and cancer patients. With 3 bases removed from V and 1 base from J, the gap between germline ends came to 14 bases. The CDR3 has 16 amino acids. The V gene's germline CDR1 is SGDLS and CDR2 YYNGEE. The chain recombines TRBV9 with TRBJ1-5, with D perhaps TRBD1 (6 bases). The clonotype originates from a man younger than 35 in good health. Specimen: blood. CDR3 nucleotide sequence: TGTGCCAGCAGCGAGGGCACGGGGGGCAGCAATCAGCCCCAGCATTTT. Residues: CASSEGTGGSNQPQHF. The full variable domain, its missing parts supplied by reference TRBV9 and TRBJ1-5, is DSGVTQTPKHLITATGQRVTLRCSPRSGDLSVYWYQQSLDQGLQFLIQYYNGEERAKGNILERFSAQQFPDLHSELNLSSLELGDSALYFCASSEGTGGSNQPQHFGDGTRLSIL.